These 5 T cell receptor beta chains came from one sample sequenced in a study of Ad26.COV2.S vaccination and SARS-CoV-2 variants. Measured with immunoSEQ multiplex PCR; TCRdb has only the in-frame clones, and not every one. Of 300,000 to 350,000 clones in the sample, 75% to 90% were seen once. Specified treatment: some 20 received Ad26.COV2.S at low or high dose, single or two shots; several received placebo; per-sample allocation not given. Specimen acquisition occurred on day 63 following the initial vaccine or placebo injection. Specimen: peripheral blood, collected in a trial of Ad26.COV2.S vaccine versus placebo. The origin of the receptors is a person between 18 and 60 years old who received the Ad26.COV2.S COVID-19 vaccine or a placebo.

V is TRBV29-1 and J is TRBJ1-4, with 9 bases fitting TRBD1. The germline V gene has CDR1 SQVTM and CDR2 ANQGSEA. The CDR3 totals 17 residues. V lost 5 bases and J lost 0; bases outside the gene matches: 10. The CDR3 loop is CSVPLTGGPSTNEKLFF. Written as DNA, the CDR3 is TGCAGCGTTCCGCTGACAGGGGGGCCGTCAACTAATGAAAAACTGTTTTTT.

The rearrangement links TRBV7-2 to TRBJ2-4; TRBD2 matches 8 bases. Germline V gene lookup returns CDR1 SGHTA and CDR2 FQGNSA. Germline trimming cut 1 base from V and 11 bases from J; bases unmatched to any gene: 4. CDR3 length: 13 residues. The CDR3 loop is CASSLGGTSLQYF. The CDR3 DNA sequence: TGTGCCAGCAGCTTAGGTGGGACTAGTCTTCAGTACTTC.

The chain employs TRBV24-1 and TRBJ2-7, with 8 bases that match TRBD1. The CDR3 has 13 residues. V lost 7 bases, J lost 5 bases, and 6 bases stayed unmatched. Germline lookup yields CDR1 KGHDR and CDR2 SFDVKD. The CDR3 nucleotides read TGTGCCACCAGAAGGACAGGGAAGGACGAGCAGTACTTC. It specifies CATRRTGKDEQYF.

The chain links TRBV4-1 to TRBJ1-5; 8 bases align to TRBD1. Unmatched junction bases numbered 1, after V lost 3 bases and J lost 0 bases. CDR3 length: 15 residues. CDR1 and CDR2 (germline): MGHRA, YSYEKL. The CDR3 DNA follows: TGCGCCAGCAGCCAGGACAGGGCTAGCAATCAGCCCCAGCATTTT. Protein product: CASSQDRASNQPQHF.

The chain joins TRBV5-6 to TRBJ2-7, with 7 bases fitting TRBD1. The V gene end was trimmed by 5 bases and the J gene end by 0 bases; junction bases not matched to a gene: 8. Germline V CDR1 and CDR2: SGHDT, YYEEEE. The CDR3 covers 15 residues. CDR3 sequence reads: CASRGDRVGSYEQYF. The CDR3 DNA reads as TGTGCCAGCAGGGGGGACAGAGTTGGCTCCTACGAGCAGTACTTC.